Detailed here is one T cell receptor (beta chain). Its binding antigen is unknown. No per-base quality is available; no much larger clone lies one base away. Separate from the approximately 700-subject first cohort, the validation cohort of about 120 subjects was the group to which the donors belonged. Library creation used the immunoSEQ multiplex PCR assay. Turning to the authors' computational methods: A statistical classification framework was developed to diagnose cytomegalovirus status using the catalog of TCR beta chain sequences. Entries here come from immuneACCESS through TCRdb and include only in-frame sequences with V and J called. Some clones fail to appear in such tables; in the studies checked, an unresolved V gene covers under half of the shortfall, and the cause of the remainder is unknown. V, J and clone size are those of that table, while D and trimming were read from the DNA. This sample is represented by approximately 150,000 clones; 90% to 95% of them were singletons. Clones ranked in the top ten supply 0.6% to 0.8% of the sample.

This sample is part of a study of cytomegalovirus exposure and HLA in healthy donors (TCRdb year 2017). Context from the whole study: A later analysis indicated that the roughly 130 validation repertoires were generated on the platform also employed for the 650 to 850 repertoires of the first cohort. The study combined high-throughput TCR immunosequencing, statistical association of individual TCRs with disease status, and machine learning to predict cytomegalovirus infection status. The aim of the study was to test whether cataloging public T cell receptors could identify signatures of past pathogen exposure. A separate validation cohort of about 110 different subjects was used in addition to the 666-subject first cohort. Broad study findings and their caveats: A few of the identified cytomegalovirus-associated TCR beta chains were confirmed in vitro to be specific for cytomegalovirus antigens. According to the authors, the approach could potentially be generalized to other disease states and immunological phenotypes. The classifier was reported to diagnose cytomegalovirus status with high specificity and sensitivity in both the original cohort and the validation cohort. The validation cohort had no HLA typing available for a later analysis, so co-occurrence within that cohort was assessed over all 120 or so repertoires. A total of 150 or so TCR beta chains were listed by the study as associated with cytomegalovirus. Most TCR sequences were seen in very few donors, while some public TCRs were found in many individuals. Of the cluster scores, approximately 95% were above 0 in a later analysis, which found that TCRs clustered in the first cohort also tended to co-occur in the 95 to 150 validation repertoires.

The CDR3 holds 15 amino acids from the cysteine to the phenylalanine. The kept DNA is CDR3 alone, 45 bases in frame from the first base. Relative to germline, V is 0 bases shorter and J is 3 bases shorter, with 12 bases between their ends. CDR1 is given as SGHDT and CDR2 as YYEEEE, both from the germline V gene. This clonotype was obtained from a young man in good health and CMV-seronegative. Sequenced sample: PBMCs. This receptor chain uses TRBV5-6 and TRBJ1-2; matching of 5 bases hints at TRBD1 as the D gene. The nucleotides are TGTGCCAGCAGCTTGGGGGGCAGGCCGGACTATGGCTACACCTTC. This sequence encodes CASSLGGRPDYGYTF.